The sequence of this T cell receptor beta chain was determined in a study of T cell repertoires in cytomegalovirus infection. General study results and limits: Across the ex vivo response, the dominant clonotypes were HLA-C-restricted CMV-specific TCR beta clonotypes.

CDR1 and CDR2 (germline): MNHEY, SMNVEV (reference sequence). V lost 5 bases and J 4 bases, leaving 20 bases between the germline ends. The CDR3 consists of 16 residues. In the case of this clonotype: Its antigen is not known.

MiXCR, run by TCRdb on the reads, gives a single entry per CDR3 protein. The table lists about 150,000 distinct CDR3 sequences, around 32% of them singletons. The TCR comes from a human donor in good health (CMV status not recorded). Some clones in this sample may be carry-over from other donors' samples. The chain joins TRBV27 to TRBJ2-5; TRBD2 might be the D (6 bases). The input for sequencing was CD8+ T cells from cultured PBMCs, taken from culture after CMV antigen stimulation. CDR3 sequence reads: CASSTSRAGGRETQYF. The CDR3 DNA reads as TGTGCCAGCAGTACAAGCCGGGCCGGGGGACGAGAGACCCAGTACTTC.